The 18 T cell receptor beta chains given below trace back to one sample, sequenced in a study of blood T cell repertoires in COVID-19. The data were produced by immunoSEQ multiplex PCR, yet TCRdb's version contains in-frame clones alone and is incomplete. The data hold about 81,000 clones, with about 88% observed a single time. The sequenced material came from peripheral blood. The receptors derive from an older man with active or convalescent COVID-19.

DNA of the CDR3: TGTGCCAGTAGTAAGGGACAGGGGGCAGCTGGGGCCAACGTCCTGACTTTC. Residues: CASSKGQGAAGANVLTF. The chain is built from TRBV19 and TRBJ2-6; 12 bases agree with TRBD1. V shed 4 bases and J 2 bases; nucleotides not matched to a gene: 3. The CDR3 sequence is 17 residues long. Per the germline V gene, CDR1 is LNHDA and CDR2 is SQIVND (reference sequence). Looking up the rest from reference TRBV19 and TRBJ2-6 gives the full variable domain: DGGITQSPKYLFRKEGQNVTLSCEQNLNHDAMYWYRQDPGQGLRLIYYSQIVNDFQKGDIAEGYSVSREKKESFPLTVTSAQKNPTAFYLCASSKGQGAAGANVLTFGAGSRLTVL.

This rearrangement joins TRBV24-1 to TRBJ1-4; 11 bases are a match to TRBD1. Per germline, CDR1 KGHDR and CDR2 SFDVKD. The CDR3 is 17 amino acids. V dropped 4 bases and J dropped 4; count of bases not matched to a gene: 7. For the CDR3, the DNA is TGTGCCACCAGTGAGGCCGGGACAGGGGGGATTAATGAAAAACTGTTTTTT. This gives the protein CATSEAGTGGINEKLFF.

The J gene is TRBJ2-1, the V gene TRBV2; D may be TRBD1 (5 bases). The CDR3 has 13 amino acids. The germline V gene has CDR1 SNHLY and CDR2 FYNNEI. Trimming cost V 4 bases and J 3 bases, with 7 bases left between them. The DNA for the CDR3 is TGTGCCAGCAGTGGACAGCTCTACAATGAGCAGTTCTTC. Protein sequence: CASSGQLYNEQFF.

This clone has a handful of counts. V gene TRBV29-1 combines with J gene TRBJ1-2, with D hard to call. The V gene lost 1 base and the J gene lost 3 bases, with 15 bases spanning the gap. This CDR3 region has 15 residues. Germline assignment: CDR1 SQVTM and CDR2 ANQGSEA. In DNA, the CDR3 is TGCAGCGTTGAAGGACACCCGTTTTCGGACTATGGCTACACCTTC. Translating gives CSVEGHPFSDYGYTF.

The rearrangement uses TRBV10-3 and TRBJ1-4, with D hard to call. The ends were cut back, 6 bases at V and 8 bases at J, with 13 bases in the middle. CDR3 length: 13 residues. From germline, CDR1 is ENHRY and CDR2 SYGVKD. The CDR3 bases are TGTGCCATCAGGGGCCAGGCAAAAGAAAAACTGTTTTTT. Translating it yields CAIRGQAKEKLFF.

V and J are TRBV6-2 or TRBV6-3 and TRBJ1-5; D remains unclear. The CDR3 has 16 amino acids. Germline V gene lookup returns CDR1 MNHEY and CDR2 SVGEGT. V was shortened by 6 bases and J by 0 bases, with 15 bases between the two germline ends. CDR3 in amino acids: CASSPPHGYSNQPQHF. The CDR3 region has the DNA TGTGCCAGCAGCCCACCCCACGGTTATAGCAATCAGCCCCAGCATTTT.

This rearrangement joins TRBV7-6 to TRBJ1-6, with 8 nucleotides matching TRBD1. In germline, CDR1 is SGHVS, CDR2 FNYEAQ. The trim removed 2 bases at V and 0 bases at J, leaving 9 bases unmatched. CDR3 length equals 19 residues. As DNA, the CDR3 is TGTGCCAGCAGCTTAAGGGAGACAGGGGCTAGCTCCTATAATTCACCCCTCCACTTT. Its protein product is CASSLRETGASSYNSPLHF.

For the CDR3, the DNA is TGTGCCAGCAGTGAAGGACAGTCCTCCTACGAGCAGTACTTC. Translated: CASSEGQSSYEQYF. The rearrangement uses TRBV9 and TRBJ2-7, with a weak D call TRBD1 (6 bases). The CDR3 is 14 residues long. The germline gives CDR1 SGDLS, CDR2 YYNGEE. V was pared by 5 bases and J by 0 bases, with 12 bases between.

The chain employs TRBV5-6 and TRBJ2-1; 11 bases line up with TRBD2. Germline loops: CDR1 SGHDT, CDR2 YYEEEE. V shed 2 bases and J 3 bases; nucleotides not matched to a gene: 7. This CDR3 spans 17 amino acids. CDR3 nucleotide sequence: TGTGCCAGCAGCTTAACCCAGGGACTAGCGGTCTACAATGAGCAGTTCTTC. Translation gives CASSLTQGLAVYNEQFF. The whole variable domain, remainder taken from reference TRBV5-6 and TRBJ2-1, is DAGVTQSPTHLIKTRGQQVTLRCSPKSGHDTVSWYQQALGQGPQFIFQYYEEEERQRGNFPDRFSGHQFPNYSSELNVNALLLGDSALYLCASSLTQGLAVYNEQFFGPGTRLTVL.

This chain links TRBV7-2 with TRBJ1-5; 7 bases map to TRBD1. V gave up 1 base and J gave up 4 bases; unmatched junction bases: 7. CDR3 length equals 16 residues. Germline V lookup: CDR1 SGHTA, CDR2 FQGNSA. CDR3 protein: CASSLGQGTPNQPQHF. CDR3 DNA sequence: TGTGCCAGCAGCTTAGGACAGGGAACACCGAATCAGCCCCAGCATTTT.

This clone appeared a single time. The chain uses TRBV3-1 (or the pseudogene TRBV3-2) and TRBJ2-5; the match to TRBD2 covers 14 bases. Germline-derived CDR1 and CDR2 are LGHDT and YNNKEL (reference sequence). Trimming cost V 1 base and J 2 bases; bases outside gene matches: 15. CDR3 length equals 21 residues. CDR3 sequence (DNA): TGTGCCAGCAGCCAAGTGTTTCGTGGTCGTGGGACTAGCGGGGGTCAAGAGACCCAGTACTTC. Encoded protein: CASSQVFRGRGTSGGQETQYF.

The CDR3 bases are TGTGCCAGCAGCGACGGGACAGGCGATTCACCCCTCCACTTT. The encoded protein is CASSDGTGDSPLHF. This chain links TRBV7-6 with TRBJ1-6, with 8 bases identical to TRBD1. This CDR3 has 14 residues. The junction had 5 bases not matched to a gene; V was cut back by 5 bases and J by 8 bases. Germline V gene sequence: CDR1 SGHVS, CDR2 FNYEAQ.

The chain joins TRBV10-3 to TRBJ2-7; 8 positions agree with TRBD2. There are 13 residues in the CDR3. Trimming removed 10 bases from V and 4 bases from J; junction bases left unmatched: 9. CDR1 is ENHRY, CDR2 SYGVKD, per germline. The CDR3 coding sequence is TGTGCCACCACGGGCGGGGGGTCGTACGAGCAGTACTTC. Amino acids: CATTGGGSYEQYF.

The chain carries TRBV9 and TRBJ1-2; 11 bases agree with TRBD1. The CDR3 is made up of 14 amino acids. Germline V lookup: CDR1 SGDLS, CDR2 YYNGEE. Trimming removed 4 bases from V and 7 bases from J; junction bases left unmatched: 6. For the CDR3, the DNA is TGTGCCAGCAGCCACGGACAGGGGGCTGGTGGCTACACCTTC. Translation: CASSHGQGAGGYTF.

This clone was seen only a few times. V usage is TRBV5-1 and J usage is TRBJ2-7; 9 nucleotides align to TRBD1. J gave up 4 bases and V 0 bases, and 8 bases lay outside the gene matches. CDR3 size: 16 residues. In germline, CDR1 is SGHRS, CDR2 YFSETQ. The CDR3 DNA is TGCGCCAGCAGCTTGGCCGGAGGACAGGGGATGTACGAGCAGTACTTC. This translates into CASSLAGGQGMYEQYF.

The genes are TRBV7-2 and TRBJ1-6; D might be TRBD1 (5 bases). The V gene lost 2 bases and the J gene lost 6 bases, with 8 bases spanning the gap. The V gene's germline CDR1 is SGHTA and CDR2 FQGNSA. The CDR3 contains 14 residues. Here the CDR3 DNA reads TGTGCCAGCAGCTTACCGGGGGGTAATTCACCCCTCCACTTT. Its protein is CASSLPGGNSPLHF.

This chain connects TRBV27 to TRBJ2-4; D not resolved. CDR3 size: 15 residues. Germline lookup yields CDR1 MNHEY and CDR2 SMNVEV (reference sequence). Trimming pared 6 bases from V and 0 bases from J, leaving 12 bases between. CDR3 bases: TGTGCCAGCAGCCGCACTGCGCTAGCCAAAAACATTCAGTACTTC. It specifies CASSRTALAKNIQYF.

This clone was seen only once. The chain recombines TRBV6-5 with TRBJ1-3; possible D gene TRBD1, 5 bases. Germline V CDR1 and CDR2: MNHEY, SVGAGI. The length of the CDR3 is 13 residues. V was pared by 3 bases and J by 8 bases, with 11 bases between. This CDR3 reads CASSYSQGYTIYF. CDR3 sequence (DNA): TGTGCCAGCAGTTATTCCCAGGGTTACACCATATATTTT.